This T cell receptor beta chain was sequenced in a study of shared clonotypes between healthy human individuals. TCRdb keeps only in-frame clones here, not all; method: immunoSEQ multiplex PCR. The sample lists some 1,600,000 clones, around 98% occurring once. The germline V gene has CDR1 LGHNA and CDR2 YSLEER. The CDR3 length is 12 residues. Trimming shortened V by 2 bases and J by 9 bases, and 8 bases separated the two germline ends. The receptor was isolated from a young man in good health. This chain joins TRBV4-3 and TRBJ2-1; D is unresolved. Sequencing used naive CD4+ T cells sorted from blood. The subset is: CD45RA+ positively selected. The CDR3 nucleotides are TGCGCCAGCAGCCAACAGATCGGTGAGCAGTTCTTC. As protein: CASSQQIGEQFF.